The clone carrying this TCR beta chain was seen just once. Antigen specificity is unknown. The data were obtained in a study of CD8+CD57+ T cells in acquired aplastic anemia. Trimming cost V 3 bases and J 6 bases; bases outside gene matches: 4. The CDR3 is 13 residues long. Germline lookup yields CDR1 SNHLY and CDR2 FYNNEI. Profiles of TCR beta VDJ and CDR3 were generated from a genomic DNA template. Via MiXCR, TCRdb re-called the reads, giving one row per CDR3 protein. The sample lists tens of thousands of distinct CDR3 sequences; almost 55% were seen once. Study conclusions and caveats: Sharing between patients and controls was observed for twenty-nine CD8+ CDR3 sequences.

This chain links TRBV2 with TRBJ2-5; the match to TRBD1 covers 7 bases. Material for sequencing was sorted CD4+, CD8+, or CD8+CD57+ T cells (not recorded which) from PBMCs. The source is a human donor in good health, serving as a control. The CDR3 reads CASSDGRGKTQYF. CDR3 in DNA: TGTGCCAGCAGTGACGGCAGGGGGAAGACCCAGTACTTC.